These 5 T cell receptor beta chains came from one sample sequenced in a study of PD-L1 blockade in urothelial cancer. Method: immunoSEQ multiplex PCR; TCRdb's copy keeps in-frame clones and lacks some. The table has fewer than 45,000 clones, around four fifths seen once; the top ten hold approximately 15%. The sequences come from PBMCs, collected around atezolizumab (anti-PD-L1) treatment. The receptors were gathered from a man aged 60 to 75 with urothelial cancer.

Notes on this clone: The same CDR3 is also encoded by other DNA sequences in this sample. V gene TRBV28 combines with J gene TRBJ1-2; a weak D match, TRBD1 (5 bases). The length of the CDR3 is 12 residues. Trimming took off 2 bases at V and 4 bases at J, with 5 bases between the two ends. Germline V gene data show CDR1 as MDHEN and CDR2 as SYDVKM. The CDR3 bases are TGTGCCAGCAGTTTACAGGGCTATGGCTACACCTTC. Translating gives CASSLQGYGYTF.

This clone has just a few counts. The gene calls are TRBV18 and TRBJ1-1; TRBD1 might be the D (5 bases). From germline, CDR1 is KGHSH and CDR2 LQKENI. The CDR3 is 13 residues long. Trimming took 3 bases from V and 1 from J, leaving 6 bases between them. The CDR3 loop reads CASSPGRNTEAFF. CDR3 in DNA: TGTGCCAGCTCACCGGGGCGGAACACTGAAGCTTTCTTT.

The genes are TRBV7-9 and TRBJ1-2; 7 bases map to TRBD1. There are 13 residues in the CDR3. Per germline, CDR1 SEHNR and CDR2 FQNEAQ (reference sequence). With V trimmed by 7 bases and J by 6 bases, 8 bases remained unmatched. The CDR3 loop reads CASTFEGANGYTF. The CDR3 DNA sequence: TGTGCCAGCACCTTCGAGGGGGCGAATGGCTACACCTTC.

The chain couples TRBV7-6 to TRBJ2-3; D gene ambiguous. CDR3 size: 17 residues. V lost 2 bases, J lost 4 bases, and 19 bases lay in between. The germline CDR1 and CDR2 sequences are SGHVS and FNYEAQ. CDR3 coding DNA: TGTGCCAGCAGCTTATTGGAGAGTTCCCGTGGTGCAGATACGCAGTATTTT. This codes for CASSLLESSRGADTQYF.

The CDR3 loop is CASSAGDLQWEQFF. The CDR3 nucleotides are TGTGCCAGCAGCGCCGGGGACTTACAATGGGAGCAGTTCTTC. The rearrangement links TRBV28 to TRBJ2-1; D may be TRBD2 (6 bases). The length of the CDR3 is 14 residues. Germline CDR1 is MDHEN and CDR2 is SYDVKM. V dropped 6 bases and J dropped 10 bases, with 19 bases sitting between them.